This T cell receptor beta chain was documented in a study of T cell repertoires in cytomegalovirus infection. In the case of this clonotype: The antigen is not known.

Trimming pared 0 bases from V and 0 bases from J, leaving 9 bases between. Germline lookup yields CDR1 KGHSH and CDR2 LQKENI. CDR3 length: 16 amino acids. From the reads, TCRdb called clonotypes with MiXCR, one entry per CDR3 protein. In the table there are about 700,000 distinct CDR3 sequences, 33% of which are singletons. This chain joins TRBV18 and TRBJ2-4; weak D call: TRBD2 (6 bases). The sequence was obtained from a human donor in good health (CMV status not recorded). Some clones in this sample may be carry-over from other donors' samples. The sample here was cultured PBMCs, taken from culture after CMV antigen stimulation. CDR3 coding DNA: TGTGCCAGCTCACCACCGGAGGGTCTAGCCAAAAACATTCAGTACTTC. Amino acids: CASSPPEGLAKNIQYF. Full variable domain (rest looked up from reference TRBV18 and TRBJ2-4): NAGVMQNPRHLVRRRGQEARLRCSPMKGHSHVYWYRQLPEEGLKFMVYLQKENIIDESGMPKERFSAEFPKEGPSILRIQQVVRGDSAAYFCASSPPEGLAKNIQYFGAGTRLSVL.